The sample holds one count of the clone carrying this TCR beta chain. Participant age was roughly 18 to 90 years, and participants resided in approximately 25 US areas. In assigning cohorts, the study relied on participant-reported clinical history. The CDR3 contains 12 residues. CDR1 and CDR2 from the germline V gene are MNHEY and SVGAGI. Trimming removed 4 bases at V and 6 bases at J, with 9 bases between. Data came from immunoSEQ multiplex PCR; TCRdb stores just in-frame clones and leaves some out. The data hold 200,000 to 250,000 clones, with approximately 90% observed a single time. The data belong to a study of blood T cell repertoires in COVID-19. Study at large: Acute and convalescent COVID-19 specimens originated in the United States, Italy and Spain.

The clonotype originates from a woman aged 40-49 years with acute COVID-19. The sequenced material came from PBMCs or T cells enriched from blood (not recorded which). V gene TRBV6-5 combines with J gene TRBJ1-2; no firm D call. CDR3 region: CASSSGVDGYTF. CDR3 nucleotide sequence: TGTGCCAGCAGTTCGGGAGTTGATGGCTACACCTTC.